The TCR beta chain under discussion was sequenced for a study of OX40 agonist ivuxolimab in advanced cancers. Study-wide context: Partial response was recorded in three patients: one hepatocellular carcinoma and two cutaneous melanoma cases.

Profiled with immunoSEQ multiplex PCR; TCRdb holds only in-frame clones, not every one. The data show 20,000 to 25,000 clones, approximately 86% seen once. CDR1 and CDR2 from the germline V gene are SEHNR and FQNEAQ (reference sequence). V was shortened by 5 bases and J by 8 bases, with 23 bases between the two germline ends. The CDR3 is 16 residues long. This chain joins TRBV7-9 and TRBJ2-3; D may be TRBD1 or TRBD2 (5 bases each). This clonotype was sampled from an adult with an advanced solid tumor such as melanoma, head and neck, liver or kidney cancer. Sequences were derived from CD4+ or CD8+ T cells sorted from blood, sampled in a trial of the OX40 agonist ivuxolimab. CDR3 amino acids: CASSPGTSLHFGTQYF. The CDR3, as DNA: TGTGCCAGCAGCCCCGGGACGTCCTTACACTTTGGTACGCAGTATTTT.